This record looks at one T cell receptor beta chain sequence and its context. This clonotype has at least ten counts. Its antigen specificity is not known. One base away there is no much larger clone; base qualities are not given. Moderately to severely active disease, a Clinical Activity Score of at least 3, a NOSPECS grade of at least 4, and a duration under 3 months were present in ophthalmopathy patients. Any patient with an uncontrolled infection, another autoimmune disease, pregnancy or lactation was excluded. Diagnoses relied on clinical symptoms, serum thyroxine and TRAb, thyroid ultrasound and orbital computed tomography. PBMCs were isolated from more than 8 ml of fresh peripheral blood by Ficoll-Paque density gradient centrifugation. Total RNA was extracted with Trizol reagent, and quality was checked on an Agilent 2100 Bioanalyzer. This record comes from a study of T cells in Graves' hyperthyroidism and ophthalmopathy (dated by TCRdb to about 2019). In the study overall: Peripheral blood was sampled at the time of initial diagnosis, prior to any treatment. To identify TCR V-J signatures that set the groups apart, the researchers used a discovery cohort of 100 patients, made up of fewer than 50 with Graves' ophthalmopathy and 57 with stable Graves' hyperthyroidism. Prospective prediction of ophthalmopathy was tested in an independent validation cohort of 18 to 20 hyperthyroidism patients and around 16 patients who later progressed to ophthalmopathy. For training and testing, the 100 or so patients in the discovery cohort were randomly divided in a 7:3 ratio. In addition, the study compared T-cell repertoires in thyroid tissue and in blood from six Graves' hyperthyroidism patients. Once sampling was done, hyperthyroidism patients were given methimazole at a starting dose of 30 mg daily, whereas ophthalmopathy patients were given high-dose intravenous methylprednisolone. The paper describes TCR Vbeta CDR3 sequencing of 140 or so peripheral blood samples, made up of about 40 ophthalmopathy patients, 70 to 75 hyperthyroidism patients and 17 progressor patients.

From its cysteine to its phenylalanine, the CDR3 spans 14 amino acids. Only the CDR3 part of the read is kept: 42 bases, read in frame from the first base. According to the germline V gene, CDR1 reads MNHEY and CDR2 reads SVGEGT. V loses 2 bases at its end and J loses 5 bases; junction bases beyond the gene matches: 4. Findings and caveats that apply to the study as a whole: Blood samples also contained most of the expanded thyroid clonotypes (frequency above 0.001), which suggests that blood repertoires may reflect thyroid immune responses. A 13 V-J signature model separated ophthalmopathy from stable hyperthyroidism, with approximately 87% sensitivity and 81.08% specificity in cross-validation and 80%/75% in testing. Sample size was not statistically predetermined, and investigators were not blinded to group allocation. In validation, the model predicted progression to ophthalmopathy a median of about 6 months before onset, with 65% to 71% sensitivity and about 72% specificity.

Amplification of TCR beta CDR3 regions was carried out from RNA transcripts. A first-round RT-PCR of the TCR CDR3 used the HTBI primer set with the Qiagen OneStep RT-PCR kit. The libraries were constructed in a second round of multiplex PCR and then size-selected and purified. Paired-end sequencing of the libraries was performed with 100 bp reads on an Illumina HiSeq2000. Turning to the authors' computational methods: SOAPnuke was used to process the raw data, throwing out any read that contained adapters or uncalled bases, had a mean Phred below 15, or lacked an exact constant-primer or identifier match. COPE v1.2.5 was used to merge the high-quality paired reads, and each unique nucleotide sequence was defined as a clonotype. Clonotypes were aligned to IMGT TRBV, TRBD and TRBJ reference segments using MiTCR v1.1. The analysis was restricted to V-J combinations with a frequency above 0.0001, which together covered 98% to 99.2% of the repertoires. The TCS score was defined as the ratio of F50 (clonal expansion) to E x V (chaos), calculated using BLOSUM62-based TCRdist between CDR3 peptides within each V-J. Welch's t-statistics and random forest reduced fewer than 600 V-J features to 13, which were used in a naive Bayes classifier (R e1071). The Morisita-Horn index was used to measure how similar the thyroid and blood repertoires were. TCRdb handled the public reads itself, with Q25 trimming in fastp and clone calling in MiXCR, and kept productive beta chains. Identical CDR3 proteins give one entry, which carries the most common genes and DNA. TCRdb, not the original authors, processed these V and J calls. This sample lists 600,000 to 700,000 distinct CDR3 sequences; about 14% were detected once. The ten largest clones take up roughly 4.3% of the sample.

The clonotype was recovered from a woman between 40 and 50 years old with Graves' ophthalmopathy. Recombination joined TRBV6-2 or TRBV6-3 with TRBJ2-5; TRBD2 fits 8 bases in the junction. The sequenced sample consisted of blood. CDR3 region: CASSYGGGPETQYF. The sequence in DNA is TGTGCCAGCAGTTACGGCGGGGGGCCGGAGACCCAGTACTTC.